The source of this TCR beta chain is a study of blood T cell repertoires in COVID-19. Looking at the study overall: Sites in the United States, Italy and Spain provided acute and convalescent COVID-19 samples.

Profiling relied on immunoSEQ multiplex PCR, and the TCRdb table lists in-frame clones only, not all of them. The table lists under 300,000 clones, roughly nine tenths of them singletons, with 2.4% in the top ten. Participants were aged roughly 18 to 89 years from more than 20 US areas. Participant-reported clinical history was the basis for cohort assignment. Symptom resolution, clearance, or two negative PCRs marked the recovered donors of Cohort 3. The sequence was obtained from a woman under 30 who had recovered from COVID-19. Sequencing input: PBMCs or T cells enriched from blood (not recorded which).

CDR3 amino acids: CASSSGGDSHYGYTF. The CDR3 DNA reads TGTGCCAGCAGCTCCGGAGGGGACTCTCACTATGGCTACACCTTC. This sequence joins TRBV7-8 and TRBJ1-2; perhaps TRBD1 as D (5 bases). V lost 4 bases, J lost 3 bases, and 15 bases lay in between. Germline V gene data show CDR1 as SGHVS and CDR2 as FQNEAQ. This CDR3 contains 15 residues.